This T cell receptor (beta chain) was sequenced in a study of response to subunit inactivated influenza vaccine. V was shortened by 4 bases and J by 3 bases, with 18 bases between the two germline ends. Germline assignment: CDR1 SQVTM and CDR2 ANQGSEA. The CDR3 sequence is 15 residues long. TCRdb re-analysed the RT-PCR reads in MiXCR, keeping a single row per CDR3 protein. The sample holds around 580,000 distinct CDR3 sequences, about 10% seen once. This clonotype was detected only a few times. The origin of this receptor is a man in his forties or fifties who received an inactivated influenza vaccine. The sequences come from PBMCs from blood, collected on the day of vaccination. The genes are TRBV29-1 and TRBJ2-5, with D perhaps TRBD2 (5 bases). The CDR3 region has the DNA TGCAGCGTTGGCTCCCGTTTGAGGGTAGAAGAGACCCAGTACTTC. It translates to CSVGSRLRVEETQYF.